Shown below are 27 T cell receptor beta chains from a single sample sequenced in a study of graft-versus-host responses after intestinal transplantation. Clones were read by immunoSEQ multiplex PCR, and TCRdb kept only the in-frame ones, dropping some. This sample yields roughly 50,000 clones, of which about nine tenths are seen a single time; roughly 2.7% belongs to the top ten. Their target antigens are unknown. Source: unstimulated CD4+ T cells sorted from spleen or lymph node cells, taken before transplant. The receptors stem from a human donor who was the organ donor for an intestinal transplant.

V gene TRBV9 combines with J gene TRBJ2-1; TRBD2 is a possible D gene (6 bases). Trimming removed 0 bases at V and 3 bases at J, with 7 bases between. Per germline, CDR1 SGDLS and CDR2 YYNGEE. There are 14 residues in the CDR3. As DNA, the CDR3 is TGTGCCAGCAGCGTAGCGGGACTCTACAATGAGCAGTTCTTC. The encoded protein is CASSVAGLYNEQFF.

The chain carries TRBV7-3 and TRBJ2-2; 7 nucleotides agree with TRBD1. This CDR3 is built from 16 residues. Germline CDR1 SGHTA, CDR2 FQGTGA. V shed 2 bases and J 3 bases; nucleotides not matched to a gene: 6. CDR3 DNA sequence: TGTGCCAGCAGCTTATTGCCGGGACAGTACACCGGGGAGCTGTTTTTT. It yields the protein CASSLLPGQYTGELFF.

The chain carries TRBV7-2 and TRBJ2-3; 8 bases match TRBD2. CDR1 is SGHTA and CDR2 is FQGNSA in the germline V gene. J was trimmed by 1 base and V by 4 bases; bases with no gene match: 7. The CDR3 contains 16 residues. CDR3 residues: CASSSSPREGTDTQYF. For the CDR3, the DNA is TGTGCCAGCAGCTCCAGTCCGCGGGAGGGCACAGATACGCAGTATTTT.

This clone was detected once. This sequence joins TRBV6-1 and TRBJ1-5; TRBD1 agrees at 8 bases. The CDR3 extends over 15 amino acids. V lost 6 bases to trimming and J lost 2 bases; unmatched junction nucleotides: 6. The germline gives CDR1 MNHNS, CDR2 SASEGT. CDR3 nucleotides: TGTGCCAGCAGGCCTACAGGGGGTCGCAATCAGCCCCAGCATTTT. Translating gives CASRPTGGRNQPQHF.

This clone has just one count. The gene calls are TRBV18 and TRBJ2-7; 13 bases are a match to TRBD2. Germline CDR1 KGHSH, CDR2 LQKENI. CDR3 length: 15 amino acids. With 4 bases clipped from V and 3 bases from J, the junction kept 3 bases outside the gene matches. The CDR3 coding sequence is TGTGCCAGCTCACGACTAGCGGGAGGCCACTACGAGCAGTACTTC. Protein: CASSRLAGGHYEQYF.

This clone was detected only once. The gene calls are TRBV7-8 and TRBJ2-7; 7 nucleotides align to TRBD2. This CDR3 contains 13 residues. Germline CDR1 is SGHVS and CDR2 is FQNEAQ. The ends lost 0 bases at V and 5 bases at J; junction bases unmatched: 1. This CDR3 reads CASSLAGGNEQYF. The CDR3 coding sequence is TGTGCCAGCAGCTTAGCGGGAGGGAACGAGCAGTACTTC.

The V call is TRBV19, the J call TRBJ2-7, with TRBD2 as a possible D gene (6 bases). Germline CDR1 and CDR2: LNHDA and SQIVND (reference sequence). CDR3 length: 15 amino acids. V was clipped by 3 bases and J by 1 base, with 13 bases between them. Here the CDR3 DNA reads TGTGCCAGTAGTATCGGGGGACCGGGATCCTACGAGCAGTACTTC. Its translation: CASSIGGPGSYEQYF.

This clone has a single count. The rearrangement links TRBV4-1 to TRBJ1-2; 7 positions agree with TRBD1. CDR1 and CDR2 from the germline V gene are MGHRA and YSYEKL. The CDR3 is made up of 22 amino acids. With V trimmed by 0 bases and J by 0 bases, 22 bases remained unmatched. The CDR3 sequence is CASSQDRGRGFTLGLPNYGYTF. CDR3 DNA: TGCGCCAGCAGCCAAGATCGGGGCAGGGGGTTCACGCTAGGGCTGCCTAACTATGGCTACACCTTC.

The chain combines TRBV11-2 with TRBJ2-1; TRBD2 aligns across 11 bases. This CDR3 has 16 residues. Trimming removed 6 bases from V and 8 bases from J; junction bases left unmatched: 12. In germline, CDR1 is SGHAT, CDR2 FQNNGV. The CDR3 sequence is CASSSLRLAGGDEQFF. In DNA form, the CDR3 reads TGTGCCAGCAGTTCACTTAGGCTAGCGGGAGGCGATGAGCAGTTCTTC. Full variable domain (rest looked up from reference TRBV11-2 and TRBJ2-1): EAGVAQSPRYKIIEKRQSVAFWCNPISGHATLYWYQQILGQGPKLLIQFQNNGVVDDSQLPKDRFSAERLKGVDSTLKIQPAKLEDSAVYLCASSSLRLAGGDEQFFGPGTRLTVL.

This chain uses TRBV2 with TRBJ2-1; TRBD1 is a possible D gene (6 bases). The CDR3 consists of 15 residues. V lost 5 bases and J lost 6, with 17 bases in between. The V gene's germline CDR1 is SNHLY and CDR2 FYNNEI. CDR3 sequence: CASSPWTVGGNEQFF. For the CDR3, the DNA is TGTGCCAGCAGTCCTTGGACAGTTGGGGGCAATGAGCAGTTCTTC. Together with reference TRBV2 and TRBJ2-1, the CDR3 gives the full variable domain: EPEVTQTPSHQVTQMGQEVILRCVPISNHLYFYWYRQILGQKVEFLVSFYNNEISEKSEIFDDQFSVERPDGSNFTLKIRSTKLEDSAMYFCASSPWTVGGNEQFFGPGTRLTVL.

The CDR3 nucleotides are TGCGCCAGCAGCCAAGAAGTAGGGCCGAACACCGGGGAGCTGTTTTTT. Translation: CASSQEVGPNTGELFF. The chain recombines TRBV4-3 with TRBJ2-2; D remains unclear. Germline V CDR1 and CDR2: LGHNA, YSLEER. V lost 0 bases to trimming and J lost 0 bases, with 8 bases between them. This CDR3 contains 16 residues.

The count of this clone is one. This sequence joins TRBV29-1 and TRBJ2-7; 9 bases line up with TRBD1. V lost 5 bases, J lost 3 bases, and 5 bases stayed unmatched. CDR3 length: 13 amino acids. Germline V gene lookup returns CDR1 SQVTM and CDR2 ANQGSEA. CDR3 nucleotides: TGCAGCGTTTCGACAGGGGGTCGCTACGAGCAGTACTTC. Translated, it gives CSVSTGGRYEQYF.

The chain uses TRBV25-1 and TRBJ2-3; D call uncertain. The V end was cut by 3 bases, the J end by 2 bases, with 12 bases between. In germline, CDR1 is MGHDK, CDR2 SYGVNS. The CDR3 loop spans 15 amino acids. In DNA, the CDR3 is TGTGCCAGCAGTGACCCCCGGACGCCCACAGATACGCAGTATTTT. As protein: CASSDPRTPTDTQYF.

This clone turned up a few times. The genes are TRBV6-6 and TRBJ1-3; D unclear. CDR1 and CDR2 (germline): MNHNY, SVGAGI (reference sequence). V dropped 2 bases and J dropped 4 bases, with 6 bases sitting between them. This CDR3 contains 13 residues. The CDR3: CASSYEVGNTIYF. CDR3 in DNA: TGTGCCAGCAGTTACGAGGTCGGAAACACCATATATTTT.

The CDR3 nucleotides read TGTGCCAGCAGTGGACAGGGGGCTGGTTCACCCCTCCACTTT. Protein sequence: CASSGQGAGSPLHF. The chain has TRBV6-6 and TRBJ1-6, with 11 bases identical to TRBD1. V lost 5 bases and J lost 9; bases outside the gene matches: 3. CDR1 is MNHNY, CDR2 SVGAGI, per germline (reference sequence). This CDR3 comprises 14 residues.

This clone appeared a single time. The gene calls are TRBV6-1 and TRBJ2-5, with TRBD1 matching over 8 bases. The ends lost 8 bases at V and 5 bases at J; junction bases unmatched: 10. This CDR3 has 14 amino acids. CDR1 is MNHNS, CDR2 SASEGT, per germline. The CDR3 DNA reads as TGTGCCAGCGGACGGACAGGGCGAGGGGAGACCCAGTACTTC. Its protein is CASGRTGRGETQYF.

This chain joins TRBV7-2 and TRBJ2-3; D call uncertain. Germline V gene lookup returns CDR1 SGHTA and CDR2 FQGNSA. V gave up 5 bases and J gave up 0 bases, with 9 bases separating them. The CDR3 extends over 14 amino acids. This CDR3 reads CASSLRSSTDTQYF. CDR3 bases: TGTGCCAGCAGCCTACGATCTAGCACAGATACGCAGTATTTT.

The chain joins TRBV13 to TRBJ2-5; D perhaps matches TRBD2 (7 bases). This CDR3 has 17 amino acids. V lost 5 bases and J 0 bases, leaving 19 bases between the germline ends. From germline, CDR1 is PRHDT and CDR2 FYEKMQ (reference sequence). The CDR3 DNA sequence: TGTGCCAGCAGCACCCAAGCTTCGGGGGGCTACCAAGAGACCCAGTACTTC. Residues: CASSTQASGGYQETQYF. The complete variable domain, with remaining parts taken from reference TRBV13 and TRBJ2-5, reads AAGVIQSPRHLIKEKRETATLKCYPIPRHDTVYWYQQGPGQDPQFLISFYEKMQSDKGSIPDRFSAQQFSDYHSELNMSSLELGDSALYFCASSTQASGGYQETQYFGPGTRLLVL.

The chain combines TRBV15 with TRBJ2-3; a possible D gene is TRBD1 (5 bases). The germline CDR1 and CDR2 sequences are LNHNV and YYDKDF (reference sequence). With 0 bases removed from V and 5 bases from J, the gap between germline ends came to 15 bases. The CDR3 is 16 residues long. The CDR3 region has the DNA TGTGCCACCAGCAGAGATGGTGGGCAGGGCCAAGATACGCAGTATTTT. It is translated as CATSRDGGQGQDTQYF.

In this sample, this clone turned up once. The CDR3 reads CASSQGGTRWYNEQFF. Here the CDR3 DNA reads TGCGCCAGCAGCCAAGGGGGGACTAGATGGTACAATGAGCAGTTCTTC. This chain links TRBV4-3 with TRBJ2-1, with 8 bases that match TRBD2. CDR3 size: 16 residues. J was trimmed by 4 bases and V by 1 base; bases with no gene match: 6. Germline loops: CDR1 LGHNA, CDR2 YSLEER.

The V and J genes are TRBV7-2 and TRBJ2-4; D may be TRBD2 (6 bases). The CDR3 runs to 14 residues. V lost 2 bases, J lost 9 bases, and 14 bases lay in between. Germline CDR1 SGHTA, CDR2 FQGNSA. The CDR3 loop reads CASSLSRDWGIQYF. The DNA of the CDR3 is TGTGCCAGCAGCTTATCCCGGGACTGGGGCATTCAGTACTTC. Full variable domain (outside the CDR3, taken from reference TRBV7-2 and TRBJ2-4): GAGVSQSPSNKVTEKGKDVELRCDPISGHTALYWYRQSLGQGLEFLIYFQGNSAPDKSGLPSDRFSAERTGGSVSTLTIQRTQQEDSAVYLCASSLSRDWGIQYFGAGTRLSVL.

CDR3 nucleotides: TGCGCCAGCAGCCTCGGGTTACAAGAGACCCAGTACTTC. Protein: CASSLGLQETQYF. The chain has TRBV5-1 and TRBJ2-5; no reliable D call. V lost 4 bases to trimming and J lost 2 bases, with 9 bases between them. The CDR3 is 13 residues long. Germline values: CDR1 SGHRS, CDR2 YFSETQ.

The chain combines TRBV28 with TRBJ2-7; the match to TRBD2 covers 10 bases. CDR1 and CDR2 from the germline V gene are MDHEN and SYDVKM. With 7 bases clipped from V and 4 bases from J, the junction kept 4 bases outside the gene matches. The CDR3 runs to 13 residues. The CDR3 loop is CASKASGSYEQYF. CDR3 DNA: TGTGCCAGCAAAGCTAGCGGGAGTTACGAGCAGTACTTC.

This sequence joins TRBV7-2 and TRBJ2-3, with unresolved D. Trimming left V 3 bases short and J 6 bases short, with 4 bases between. Germline V gene data show CDR1 as SGHTA and CDR2 as FQGNSA. CDR3 size: 11 residues. The CDR3 here is CASSFGDTQYF. As DNA, the CDR3 is TGTGCCAGCAGCTTCGGTGATACGCAGTATTTT. Full variable domain (outside the CDR3, taken from reference TRBV7-2 and TRBJ2-3): GAGVSQSPSNKVTEKGKDVELRCDPISGHTALYWYRQSLGQGLEFLIYFQGNSAPDKSGLPSDRFSAERTGGSVSTLTIQRTQQEDSAVYLCASSFGDTQYFGPGTRLTVL.

The chain combines TRBV7-2 with TRBJ2-3; unclear D gene. Germline V gene sequence: CDR1 SGHTA, CDR2 FQGNSA. The V gene lost 1 base and the J gene lost 2 bases, with 4 bases spanning the gap. This CDR3 has 13 residues. The CDR3 nucleotides read TGTGCCAGCAGCTTAGTCAACACAGATACGCAGTATTTT. Translating gives CASSLVNTDTQYF.

The chain carries TRBV2 and TRBJ2-1; 11 positions agree with TRBD2. The length of the CDR3 is 16 residues. Germline-derived CDR1 and CDR2 are SNHLY and FYNNEI. V shed 3 bases and J 4 bases; nucleotides not matched to a gene: 5. The CDR3 DNA reads TGTGCCAGCAGTGATATGGCTAGCGGGAGGTACAATGAGCAGTTCTTC. Translating it yields CASSDMASGRYNEQFF.

The chain couples TRBV23-1 to TRBJ1-5; 9 nucleotides align to TRBD1. TRBV23-1 is an ORF, with its function uncertain. CDR3 length equals 17 residues. The V gene end was trimmed by 0 bases and the J gene end by 6 bases; junction bases not matched to a gene: 9. In nucleotides, the CDR3 is TGCGCCAGCAGTCAATCCCCTGCACAGGGGGCAGGTCAGCCCCAGCATTTT. It translates to CASSQSPAQGAGQPQHF.